Each of the 6 T cell receptor beta chains below was sequenced from the same sample in a study of regulatory T cells in long-lasting Graves disease. Time point noted: newly diagnosed GD, antithyroid drugs for less than 3 months. From RNA extracted from PBMCs, the TCR library was made. Assembly of TCR beta libraries relied on iRepertoire HTBI primers together with Arm-PCR of CDR3 regions. Via MiXCR, TCRdb re-called the multiplex PCR reads, giving one row per CDR3 protein. This table has 350,000 to 400,000 distinct CDR3 sequences, about 17% appearing once. Another study also made use of these data, one on T cells in Graves' hyperthyroidism and ophthalmopathy.

This specimen was peripheral blood mononuclear cells (PBMCs), taken at new diagnosis, from a patient treated with antithyroid drugs. These receptors were taken from a woman in her late teens or twenties with Graves disease.

This clonotype was seen many times. This rearrangement joins TRBV20-1 to TRBJ2-4, with TRBD1 as a possible D gene (5 bases). The CDR3 spans 17 residues. Germline CDR1 is DFQATT and CDR2 is SNEGSKA (reference sequence). Trimming took off 2 bases at V and 0 bases at J, with 17 bases between the two ends. CDR3 protein: CSARPDTTILAKNIQYF. CDR3 in DNA: TGCAGTGCTAGACCGGACACCACCATATTAGCCAAAAACATTCAGTACTTC.

This clonotype has only a few counts. The chain employs TRBV10-2 and TRBJ1-1; D might be TRBD1 (5 bases). The CDR3 runs 13 residues. Germline values: CDR1 WSHSY, CDR2 SAAADI. Trimming took off 7 bases at V and 0 bases at J, with 9 bases between the two ends. The CDR3 here is CASTPDMNTEAFF. CDR3 sequence (DNA): TGCGCCAGCACTCCGGACATGAACACTGAAGCTTTCTTT.

Only a few counts were recorded for this clonotype. This chain connects TRBV4-1 to TRBJ2-4, with D possibly called TRBD1 or TRBD2 (5 bases each). Germline CDR1 MGHRA, CDR2 YSYEKL. V was clipped by 0 bases and J by 8 bases, with 14 bases between them. This CDR3 contains 15 residues. The DNA of the CDR3 is TGCGCCAGCAGCCAAGACGAGTCGGTGGGGGACATTCAGTACTTC. Translating it yields CASSQDESVGDIQYF.

In its sample, this clonotype was seen many times. At one boundary the junction diverges from the germline segment, which might be a read error. The genes are TRBV28 and TRBJ2-1, with 9 bases fitting TRBD1. CDR3 length: 15 amino acids. Germline assignment: CDR1 MDHEN and CDR2 SYDVKM. CDR3 amino acids: CASSFTGDRDSSRVF. As DNA, the CDR3 is TGTGCCAGCAGCTTTACCGGGGACAGGGACTCTTCGAGGGTCTTC. The full variable domain, in which reference TRBV28 and TRBJ2-1 provide the parts outside the CDR3, is DVKVTQSSRYLVKRTGEKVFLECVQDMDHENMFWYRQDPGLGLRLIYFSYDVKMKEKGDIPEGYSVSREKKERFSLILESASTNQTSMYLCASSFTGDRDSSRVFGPGTRLTVL.

This clonotype was seen a handful of times. V usage is TRBV13 and J usage is TRBJ2-7; 9 bases are shared with TRBD1. CDR1 and CDR2 from the germline V gene are PRHDT and FYEKMQ (reference sequence). Trimming cost V 5 bases and J 5 bases; bases outside gene matches: 10. This CDR3 is 15 amino acids long. The CDR3 DNA follows: TGTGCCAGCAGCCCTACCGGACAGGGGATCCACGAGCAGTACTTC. This translates into CASSPTGQGIHEQYF.

This clonotype was seen repeatedly, ten times or more. This chain joins TRBV6-1 and TRBJ2-1; 8 bases map to TRBD1. Trimming took 4 bases from V and 4 from J; bases not matched to a gene: 3. CDR1 is MNHNS and CDR2 is SASEGT in the germline V gene. This CDR3 is built from 14 residues. Written as DNA, the CDR3 is TGTGCCAGCAGTGTGACAGGGGATTACAATGAGCAGTTCTTC. Protein: CASSVTGDYNEQFF.